This T cell receptor beta chain was sequenced during a study of technical replicates of blood from several donors. Clones were sequenced by immunoSEQ multiplex PCR, and TCRdb holds only the in-frame ones, with some missing. The table has 40,000 to 65,000 clones, 86% seen once. The CDR3 consists of 15 residues. CDR1 MNHNY and CDR2 SVGAGI come from the germline V gene (reference sequence). V lost 5 bases, J lost 4 bases, and 9 bases stayed unmatched. The chain couples TRBV6-6 to TRBJ2-7; 9 bases agree with TRBD1. Sequencing input: PBMCs. This TCR was sampled from a human donor in good health. Some clones in this sample may be carry-over from other donors' samples. The CDR3, as DNA: TGTGCCAGCAGTCTACAGGGGGCGGGATTTTACGAGCAGTACTTC. It specifies CASSLQGAGFYEQYF.